This TCR beta chain was observed in a study of neurological immune-mediated disorders. The table lists this clonotype with a few counts. The antigen remains undetermined. With 10-nucleotide random UMIs, 5'RACE was used to make the cDNA. Using its own MiXCR run on the 5' RACE reads, TCRdb lists one record per CDR3 protein. The sample includes around 18,000 distinct CDR3 sequences, roughly a quarter of them seen just once. Study results and caveats: The absence of any CDR3 amino acid sequence shared by expanded clones across subjects suggests that repertoires were private in all groups.

The unsorted libraries were made from 2 million PBMCs kept at -80 C. Germline V gene sequence: CDR1 SGHVS, CDR2 FQNEAQ. The junction had 10 bases not matched to a gene; V was cut back by 5 bases and J by 7 bases. The CDR3 loop spans 16 amino acids. Sequenced material: PBMCs. The V gene is TRBV7-8, the J gene TRBJ1-4; the match to TRBD1 covers 10 bases. The source is a man between 50 and 59 years old with HTLV-1-associated myelopathy (HAM/TSP). CDR3 sequence reads: CASSPPLRTGGEKLFF. For the CDR3, the DNA is TGTGCCAGCAGCCCACCTTTGAGGACAGGGGGTGAAAAACTGTTTTTT.